This TCR beta chain was sequenced in a study of blood T cell repertoires in COVID-19 (dated by TCRdb to 2020 to 2022). Context from the whole study: Samples from collaborators originated in the United States, Italy and Spain and spanned both the acute and convalescent phases of COVID-19. The prospective study material was composed of cDNA or gDNA derived from T cells, B-cell-depleted T cells, or PBMCs. Subjects who had been exposed to COVID-19, were actively infected with it, or had recovered from it provided the deeply sampled blood TCRbeta repertoires that made up the dataset. The repertoires were released in a freely available public database meant as a resource for research on the immune response to SARS-CoV-2. Samples were obtained from the ongoing ImmuneRACE study (first 160 participants) and from about 1,300 subjects provided by 6 global collaborators. Sample metadata almost always included a de-identified subject ID, COVID-19 status, age in years and sex. Where HLA class I and class II types were available, the types were taken from metadata supplied by the sample provider, not from assay-based typing.

What the study reported, not specific to this receptor: The quantity of clinical and demographic metadata differed by source and by participant and was supplied without curation.

Whole blood was collected in K2EDTA tubes by collaborating institutions according to the institutions' own protocols. For TCRbeta analysis, collaborators shipped samples in one of three forms: frozen whole blood, isolated PBMCs, or DNA extracted from either of those sample types. With regard to this clone: The antigen it binds to is not known. There are no base qualities to consult, and no much larger clone falls within one base.

The immunoSEQ Assay, a bias-controlled multiplex PCR, was used to amplify TCRbeta CDR3 regions from genomic DNA. The source study handled its data this way. Nucleated cell counts per sample were estimated from amplification of reference gene primers within the assay. To quantify the absolute abundance of each unique TCRbeta CDR3 rearrangement, sequence reads were collapsed and filtered. For each sample, productive Simpson clonality was calculated as the square root of Simpson's diversity index across productive rearrangements. Sourced from immuneACCESS, this table was stored by TCRdb with only in-frame sequences that have V and J called. A share of the clones is absent; for the studies checked, an unresolved V gene accounts for under half, and the remainder has no known explanation. That table is the source of V, J and clone size, and D and trimming were worked out from the DNA. The sample profile shows more than 120,000 clones; 70% to 90% of them were found once. The ten largest clones add up to roughly 2.5% of the sample.

Input material: peripheral blood. This TCR came from a human donor with acute or convalescent COVID-19. The donor label of this sample is uncertain.

The CDR3 is CASSYSSQGNTIYF. The nucleotide sequence reads TGTGCCAGCAGTTACTCCTCACAGGGGAACACCATATATTTT. This chain joins TRBV6-8 to TRBJ1-3, with 7 middle bases fitting TRBD1. Inclusive of the bounding cysteine and phenylalanine, the CDR3 is 14 residues long. Only the CDR3 DNA stays, 42 bases, in frame from base 1. As encoded in the germline V gene, CDR1 is MNHGY while CDR2 is SAAAGT. The V end gives up 0 bases and the J end 7 bases, leaving 3 bases in the junction not matched to a gene.